The sequence of this T cell receptor beta chain was determined in a study of shared clonotypes between healthy human individuals. Sequencing was performed with immunoSEQ multiplex PCR; in TCRdb, only in-frame clones are kept and a portion is missing. The sample lists fewer than 1.4 million clones, about 84% occurring once. Recent vaccinations or acute infections were absent in the healthy HIV-negative adult donors. Study findings and constraints: Among donors, the sharing of clonotypes was expected to be influenced by sequencing depth. Clonotype sharing across a few donors was observed for around 4.5% of naive CD4 clonotypes. Researchers found naive subsets generally carried larger estimated richness than memory subsets.

This CDR3 has 13 amino acids. The germline gives CDR1 MDHEN, CDR2 SYDVKM. The V gene end was trimmed by 6 bases and the J gene end by 6 bases; junction bases not matched to a gene: 4. In regard to this clone: The antigen is not known.

This clonotype originated in a man aged 18 to 35 in good health. Some clones in this sample may be carry-over from other donors' samples. The V and J genes are TRBV28 and TRBJ2-2; 7 bases map to TRBD1. Sequencing was done on a sample of memory CD4+ T cells from PBMCs. The subset: CD45RA-negative fraction. The CDR3 protein is CASRRQGAGELFF. Here the CDR3 DNA reads TGTGCCAGCAGGCGGCAGGGGGCCGGGGAGCTGTTTTTT. Variable domain in full (rest from reference TRBV28 and TRBJ2-2): DVKVTQSSRYLVKRTGEKVFLECVQDMDHENMFWYRQDPGLGLRLIYFSYDVKMKEKGDIPEGYSVSREKKERFSLILESASTNQTSMYLCASRRQGAGELFFGEGSRLTVL.